The rows below give T cell receptor beta chains drawn from one sample of a study of blood T cell repertoires in COVID-19. Sequencing was performed with immunoSEQ multiplex PCR; in TCRdb, only in-frame clones are kept and a portion is missing. The sample lists 200,000 to 300,000 clones, 85% to 90% seen once, with roughly 3.6% in the top ten. The sample consisted of peripheral blood. These receptors originate from a woman aged 35 to 49 with acute or convalescent COVID-19. The CDR3 runs from the conserved cysteine through the conserved F or W. The D gene is left open where the match is weak. Size is omitted from some rows. Given values are once, few, many or a class for expanded clones.

TRBD1	.	TRBV5-1	TRBJ2-1	TGCGCCAGCAGCTTGTTGGCGGGGACAGGGAGCAATGAGCAGTTCTTC	CASSLLAGTGSNEQFF
.	.	TRBV30	TRBJ1-2	TGTGCCTGGATTCAGGGGCTTTCTAACTATGGCTACACCTTC	CAWIQGLSNYGYTF
.	.	TRBV2	TRBJ2-1	TGTGCCAGCAGTGATTTAGCTAGCAATGAGCAGTTCTTC	CASSDLASNEQFF
.	.	TRBV19	TRBJ2-3	TGTGCCAGTAGTACCAGTATAAGCACAGATACGCAGTATTTT	CASSTSISTDTQYF
.	few	TRBV9	TRBJ2-3	TGTGCCAGCAGCGTAAATGACGGCAGGGGAACAGATACGCAGTATTTT	CASSVNDGRGTDTQYF
.	.	TRBV1	TRBJ1-5	TGCACCAGCAGCCAAAACAGGGATAGCAATCAGCCCCAGCATTTT	CTSSQNRDSNQPQHF
TRBD1	.	TRBV4-2	TRBJ1-1	TGTGCCAGCAGCCAAGATCTCCAGGGGGGCGCAGCCCTAGCTTTCTTT	CASSQDLQGGAALAFF
.	few	TRBV6-5	TRBJ1-4	TGTGCCAGCAGCCACAGGGCCCCTAATGAAAAACTGTTTTTT	CASSHRAPNEKLFF
TRBD1	.	TRBV19	TRBJ1-2	TGTGCCAGTAGTATAAGTGACAGGGGAGACTATGGCTACACCTTC	CASSISDRGDYGYTF
.	.	TRBV3-1/TRBV3-2	TRBJ2-3	TGTGCCAGCAGCCGGGGGGGCAGAACAGATACGCAGTATTTT	CASSRGGRTDTQYF
.	.	TRBV28	TRBJ1-2	TGTGCCAGCAGTTTGGGCAGGAACTATGGCTACACCTTC	CASSLGRNYGYTF
TRBD2	.	TRBV5-1	TRBJ2-5	TGCGCCAGCAGCCTGGCCGCGGGGGGACAAGAGACCCAGTACTTC	CASSLAAGGQETQYF
.	.	TRBV6-4	TRBJ2-3	TGTGCCAGCAGCCCTAGGGGGGGCGCATCAGATACGCAGTATTTT	CASSPRGGASDTQYF
TRBD2	.	TRBV6-4	TRBJ2-3	TGTGCCAGCAGTCCCGGGACTAGCGGGGGGGCTGGTACAGATACGCAGTATTTT	CASSPGTSGGAGTDTQYF
TRBD1	.	TRBV4-1	TRBJ2-1	TGCGCCAGCAGCCAAGTCCAGAGGGGGCACAATGAGCAGTTCTTC	CASSQVQRGHNEQFF
.	once	TRBV13	TRBJ1-1	TGTGCCAGCAGCCCAGACTCTTTCCGGACAGAGAACACTGAAGCTTTCTTT	CASSPDSFRTENTEAFF
.	.	TRBV6-6	TRBJ1-2	TGTGCCAGCAGTTACTCGGATGGGAGCGGCTACACCTTC	CASSYSDGSGYTF
.	.	TRBV3-1/TRBV3-2	TRBJ2-2	TGTGCCAGCAGCGTCGCAGGTTTGAACACCGGGGAGCTGTTTTTT	CASSVAGLNTGELFF
TRBD1	.	TRBV30	TRBJ1-2	TGTGCCTGGAGCCGGGACAGGGCCGCCTCCGGCTATGGCTACACCTTC	CAWSRDRAASGYGYTF
.	.	TRBV7-7	TRBJ1-1	TGTGCCAGCAGCTTGGACATGAACACTGAAGCTTTCTTT	CASSLDMNTEAFF
.	.	TRBV7-2	TRBJ2-2	TGTGCCAGCGCGCCTCGGTTTACGAACACCGGGGAGCTGTTTTTT	CASAPRFTNTGELFF
.	.	TRBV18	TRBJ1-6	TGTGCCAGCTCACCAAGTCCCGACGGGGCCTATAATTCACCCCTCCACTTT	CASSPSPDGAYNSPLHF
TRBD1	.	TRBV27	TRBJ1-5	TGTGCCAGCAGTTTACTACAGGGGGCAAACCAGCCCCAGCATTTT	CASSLLQGANQPQHF
TRBD1	.	TRBV5-1	TRBJ2-5	TGCGCCAGCAGCACGGGACAGGGGTCGGAGACCCAGTACTTC	CASSTGQGSETQYF